This T cell receptor (beta chain) was captured in a study of CD8 T cells in Susac syndrome. After extraction with the RNeasy kit, about 0.45 to 1 ug of the RNA was reverse transcribed using random hexamers. TCRdb processed the immunoSEQ multiplex PCR reads anew with MiXCR; each CDR3 protein has one entry. The sample includes about 200,000 distinct CDR3 sequences, about 91% seen only once; the top ten take about 0.1%. In Susac syndrome patients, recently defined diagnostic criteria for definite or probable disease were met. This CDR3 region has 19 residues. Sequences were obtained from CD4+ T cells from PBMCs. The TCR was taken from a human donor with Susac syndrome. The chain joins TRBV1 to TRBJ2-7; the table's D call of TRBD2 was not tested on the DNA. TRBV1 represents a pseudogene. The CDR3: CTSSQDLSRDFPNPYEQYF. The CDR3 bases are TGCACCAGCAGCCAAGATCTTAGTCGGGACTTTCCGAACCCCTACGAGCAGTACTTC.